The rows below give T cell receptor beta chains drawn from one sample of a study of shared clonotypes between healthy human individuals. Using immunoSEQ multiplex PCR, the repertoire was profiled, and TCRdb retains in-frame clones only, with some absent. The table records roughly 2.6 million clones, roughly nine tenths of them present only once. The sequencing sample was made of naive CD4+ T cells sorted from blood. The receptor source for this set is a man aged 18 to 30 in good health. The CDR3 runs from the conserved cysteine through the conserved F or W. Fields, in order: J gene, V gene, clone size, D gene, CDR3 protein, CDR3 DNA. A D gene is named only where the DNA matches it firmly. Where a row states a size, it is once, few, many or the class of an expanded clone; other rows omit it.

TRBJ1-2 TRBV9 - - CASSVGLTANYGYTF TGTGCCAGCAGCGTAGGACTGACGGCTAACTATGGCTACACCTTC
TRBJ2-7 TRBV11-2 - - CASSLGAYEQYF TGTGCCAGCAGCCTGGGGGCATACGAGCAGTACTTC
TRBJ2-2 TRBV11-3 - - CASSLDRVGTNTGELFF TGTGCCAGCAGCTTAGATCGGGTGGGGACGAACACCGGGGAGCTGTTTTTT
TRBJ1-2 TRBV6-1 - TRBD1 CASRYGTGIGYGYTF TGTGCCAGCAGGTACGGGACAGGGATTGGCTATGGCTACACCTTC
TRBJ2-5 TRBV7-2 - TRBD2 CASSPPSGWETQYF TGTGCCAGCAGCCCCCCTAGCGGTTGGGAGACCCAGTACTTC
TRBJ2-3 TRBV30 - TRBD1 CASQTGGTDTQYF TGTGCCTCCCAGACAGGGGGGACAGATACGCAGTATTTT
TRBJ2-7 TRBV4-1 once - CASSQMGWDASYEQYF TGCGCCAGCAGCCAAATGGGCTGGGACGCGTCCTACGAGCAGTACTTC
TRBJ1-5 TRBV4-1 - - CASSPTTAARPQHF TGCGCCAGCAGCCCGACGACAGCGGCACGACCCCAGCATTTT
TRBJ1-2 TRBV11-3 few - CASSLGRDTSCNYGYTF TGTGCCAGCAGCTTAGGCCGGGACACCTCATGTAACTATGGCTACACCTTC
TRBJ1-6 TRBV4-2 - - CASSQEEGPPLHF TGTGCCAGCAGCCAAGAGGAGGGGCCACCCCTCCACTTT
TRBJ1-4 TRBV4-1 - TRBD1 CASSQLQGQGHEKLFF TGCGCCAGCAGCCAACTCCAAGGACAGGGTCATGAAAAACTGTTTTTT
TRBJ1-5 TRBV2 - TRBD1 CASSEPPGQGGQPQHF TGTGCCAGCAGTGAACCCCCCGGACAGGGCGGCCAGCCCCAGCATTTT
TRBJ2-3 TRBV7-3 - - CASSLTTVRTDTQYF TGTGCCAGCAGCTTAACGACAGTACGAACAGATACGCAGTATTTT
TRBJ2-7 TRBV11-2 - - CASSLPKRSYEQYF TGTGCCAGCAGCTTACCTAAGCGTTCCTACGAGCAGTACTTC
TRBJ2-3 TRBV4-3 - - CASSQELGTTYPNTQYF TGCGCCAGCAGCCAAGAACTCGGGACGACTTACCCAAATACGCAGTATTTT
TRBJ2-7 TRBV7-9 - - CASSLGPGEGYEQYF TGTGCCAGCAGCTTAGGTCCAGGGGAAGGATACGAGCAGTACTTC
TRBJ2-7 TRBV2 - - CASSDTGPQFYEQYF TGTGCCAGCAGTGACACGGGGCCCCAGTTCTACGAGCAGTACTTC
TRBJ1-4 TRBV19 once - CASSILGKFDEKLFF TGTGCCAGTAGTATCCTCGGGAAGTTTGATGAAAAACTGTTTTTT
TRBJ1-1 TRBV30 - TRBD1 CAWSDGQANTEAFF TGTGCCTGGAGTGATGGACAGGCGAACACTGAAGCTTTCTTT
TRBJ2-1 TRBV11-2 - TRBD1 CASSFDRGRCFF TGTGCCAGCAGCTTTGACAGGGGTCGTTGCTTCTTC
TRBJ2-1 TRBV28 - - CATIQTGASGNEQFF TGTGCCACCATCCAGACGGGGGCTTCAGGCAATGAGCAGTTCTTC
TRBJ2-3 TRBV4-1 - TRBD2 CASSQDRWGGGADTQYF TGCGCCAGCAGCCAAGATCGATGGGGCGGGGGGGCAGATACGCAGTATTTT
TRBJ2-7 TRBV19 - TRBD1 CASSPGGQGSNEQYF TGTGCCAGTAGTCCCGGAGGACAGGGTAGCAACGAGCAGTACTTC
TRBJ1-1 TRBV9 few TRBD1 CASSVDLGQSTEAFF TGTGCCAGCAGCGTAGACCTGGGACAGAGCACTGAAGCTTTCTTT
TRBJ2-7 TRBV11-3 - - CASSLHPTGEQYF TGTGCCAGCAGCTTACACCCGACGGGCGAGCAGTACTTC
TRBJ2-7 TRBV2 - - CASSRAYEQYF TGTGCCAGCAGTCGGGCCTACGAGCAGTACTTC
TRBJ2-2 TRBV6-6 - - CASSYDRLDTGELFF TGTGCCAGCAGTTACGACAGGCTCGACACCGGGGAGCTGTTTTTT
TRBJ1-4 TRBV9 - TRBD1 CASTGRDSNEKLFF TGTGCCAGCACGGGGCGGGACAGTAATGAAAAACTGTTTTTT
TRBJ2-1 TRBV19 - - CASSIERSNEQFF TGTGCCAGTAGTATAGAGAGGTCCAATGAGCAGTTCTTC
TRBJ1-2 TRBV25-1 - - CASSSNYGYTF TGTGCCAGCAGTAGTAATTATGGCTACACCTTC
TRBJ2-7 TRBV18 - TRBD2 CASSRTSDLDEQYF TGTGCCAGCTCCCGAACTAGCGATCTCGACGAGCAGTACTTC
TRBJ2-5 TRBV28 - TRBD2 CASSGKTSGAKETQYF TGTGCCAGCAGTGGAAAGACTAGCGGGGCGAAAGAGACCCAGTACTTC
TRBJ2-7 TRBV6-5 - TRBD1 CASSLGQGAFEQYF TGTGCCAGCAGCCTCGGACAGGGGGCGTTCGAGCAGTACTTC
TRBJ1-2 TRBV19 once - CASSIGGGLNYGYTF TGTGCCAGTAGTATAGGTGGGGGCTTGAACTATGGCTACACCTTC
TRBJ1-2 TRBV27 - - CASSSRTANYGYTF TGTGCCAGCAGTTCCCGGACGGCAAACTATGGCTACACCTTC
TRBJ2-7 TRBV19 - - CASSIWPRSDEQYF TGTGCCAGTAGTATATGGCCCAGGTCGGACGAGCAGTACTTC
TRBJ1-3 TRBV18 few - CASSPGTTSGNTIYF TGTGCCAGCTCACCAGGGACAACTTCTGGAAACACCATATATTTT
TRBJ2-3 TRBV5-1 - TRBD1 CASSPTGENTDTQYF TGCGCCAGCAGTCCCACAGGGGAAAATACAGATACGCAGTATTTT
TRBJ2-1 TRBV7-9 once - CASSLLKTITGNEQFF TGTGCCAGCAGCTTACTTAAGACCATTACCGGGAATGAGCAGTTCTTC
TRBJ1-5 TRBV28 - - CASSDPGGVRNQPQHF TGTGCCAGCAGTGACCCTGGTGGGGTGCGCAATCAGCCCCAGCATTTT
TRBJ2-7 TRBV4-1 - TRBD1 CASSQQQGIGYEQYF TGCGCCAGCAGCCAACAACAGGGGATCGGGTACGAGCAGTACTTC
TRBJ2-7 TRBV6-6 - TRBD1 CASSYGTGSSYEQYF TGTGCCAGCAGTTACGGGACAGGCAGCTCCTACGAGCAGTACTTC
TRBJ1-2 TRBV2 - - CASAPFLQGDGYTF TGTGCCAGCGCGCCGTTTTTACAGGGTGATGGCTACACCTTC